Each of the 8 T cell receptor beta chains below was sequenced from the same sample in a study of regulatory T cells in long-lasting Graves disease. The time point here: persistent/refractory GD, antithyroid drugs over 5 years with positive TRAb. With RNA extracted from PBMCs as input, the TCR library was made. Arm-PCR with iRepertoire HTBI primers amplified the CDR3 regions for these TCR beta libraries. TCRdb recomputed calls from the multiplex PCR reads with MiXCR, one row per CDR3 protein. Altogether 500,000 to 700,000 distinct CDR3 sequences are present, 25% to 35% being singletons, with the ten largest covering roughly 46%. The sequencing used peripheral blood mononuclear cells (PBMCs), collected when the disease was refractory, from a patient treated with antithyroid drugs. The receptors come from a female donor with Graves disease.

This clonotype has just a few counts. This rearrangement joins TRBV19 to TRBJ2-2, with D possibly being TRBD1 or TRBD2 (6 bases each). V lost 9 bases and J lost 4, with 15 bases in between. The germline V gene has CDR1 LNHDA and CDR2 SQIVND (reference sequence). The CDR3 spans 14 residues. The CDR3: CASSSGAGTGELFF. The CDR3 bases are TGTGCCAGCTCGTCGGGGGCAGGCACCGGGGAGCTGTTTTTT.

This clonotype was recorded many times. The V call is TRBV28, the J call TRBJ1-1; D may be TRBD1 (6 bases). The CDR3 is 15 residues long. Germline CDR1 is MDHEN and CDR2 is SYDVKM. V dropped 5 bases and J dropped 5 bases, with 18 bases sitting between them. The CDR3: CASSTLQGYKTEAFF. The CDR3 DNA follows: TGTGCCAGCAGTACCCTACAGGGCTACAAAACTGAAGCTTTCTTT.

V and J are TRBV6-2 or TRBV6-3 and TRBJ1-2; D is possibly TRBD1 (5 bases). The germline CDR1 and CDR2 sequences are MNHEY and SVGEGT. V was pared by 8 bases and J by 7 bases, with 11 bases between. The CDR3 length is 11 residues. The CDR3 region has the DNA TGTGCCAGCGGTTTCGGGGGTGGCTACACCTTC. The encoded protein is CASGFGGGYTF.

In its sample, this clonotype was seen a few times. V gene TRBV18 combines with J gene TRBJ1-5; 10 bases fit TRBD1. CDR1 and CDR2 (germline): KGHSH, LQKENI. CDR3 length: 16 residues. V lost 4 bases, J lost 7 bases, and 10 bases stayed unmatched. The CDR3 region is CASSLRLGTGEQPQHF. Written as DNA, the CDR3 is TGTGCCAGCTCACTACGGCTCGGGACAGGGGAACAGCCCCAGCATTTT. Full variable domain (remainder filled in from reference TRBV18 and TRBJ1-5): NAGVMQNPRHLVRRRGQEARLRCSPMKGHSHVYWYRQLPEEGLKFMVYLQKENIIDESGMPKERFSAEFPKEGPSILRIQQVVRGDSAAYFCASSLRLGTGEQPQHFGDGTRLSIL.

This clonotype was found a few times. The chain is built from TRBV7-9 and TRBJ2-1; 9 nucleotides line up with TRBD1. The CDR3 length is 20 residues. CDR1 is SEHNR, CDR2 FQNEAQ, per germline (reference sequence). V lost 5 bases to trimming and J lost 6 bases; unmatched junction nucleotides: 23. DNA for the CDR3: TGTGCCAGCAGCAGTCCTGACTACGCCGGGACAGGGTTGTCGGTCAATGAGCAGTTCTTC. It codes for CASSSPDYAGTGLSVNEQFF.

This chain connects TRBV7-7 to TRBJ2-5; D unclear. The length of the CDR3 is 17 residues. The V end lost 1 base, the J end lost 4 bases, and 19 bases lay between the germline ends. CDR1 and CDR2 from the germline V gene are SSHAT and FNYEAQ (reference sequence). The CDR3: CASSLGTSRLSGETQYF. CDR3 DNA: TGTGCCAGCAGCTTAGGGACCTCACGGCTTTCGGGAGAGACCCAGTACTTC.

V gene TRBV20-1 combines with J gene TRBJ2-1; D call uncertain. Germline V gene lookup returns CDR1 DFQATT and CDR2 SNEGSKA (reference sequence). The length of the CDR3 is 14 residues. V gave up 1 base and J gave up 5 bases, with 12 bases separating them. CDR3 sequence reads: CSARGPGSNNEQFF. CDR3 coding DNA: TGCAGTGCTAGAGGCCCAGGTTCCAACAATGAGCAGTTCTTC.

This clonotype has just a few counts. The chain links TRBV7-9 to TRBJ2-7; D uncertain. CDR1 SEHNR and CDR2 FQNEAQ come from the germline V gene (reference sequence). V lost 5 bases and J lost 0, with 14 bases in between. The CDR3 consists of 15 residues. CDR3 sequence: CASSGVLSLSYEQYF. CDR3 in DNA: TGTGCCAGCAGCGGGGTCCTCTCCCTCTCCTACGAGCAGTACTTC.